This T cell receptor (beta chain) came from a study of cytomegalovirus exposure and HLA in healthy donors. Whole-study context: T cells numbering around 200 million yielded approximately 100 million unique TCR beta sequences in an earlier analysis. Study-level findings and limits: TRBV6-2, TRBV6-3 and some other V segments were excluded as indistinguishable. In a later analysis, most CMV-associated TCR beta chains appeared HLA-restricted.

The V gene's germline CDR1 is MNHEY and CDR2 SVGAGI. There are 14 residues in the CDR3. Losses at the gene ends were 7 bases for V and 6 bases for J; bases not matched to a gene: 12. Turning to this clone: The antigen remains undetermined.

Vbeta (60) and Jbeta (13) primers were used in the PCR. This table comes from immunoSEQ multiplex PCR, and its TCRdb copy is limited to in-frame clones, with some not included. The repertoire holds 130,000 or so clones, roughly 75% seen once, with 4.5% to 5.5% in the top ten. The genes are TRBV6-5 and TRBJ2-7; the match to TRBD2 covers 7 bases. Specimen: PBMCs. This receptor was obtained from a man aged 30 to 39 in good health and CMV-seronegative. This CDR3 is CASTTGGSAGEQYF. CDR3 DNA sequence: TGTGCCAGCACCACGGGAGGATCGGCAGGCGAGCAGTACTTC.